This T cell receptor beta chain was sequenced in a study of blood T cell repertoires in COVID-19. V dropped 9 bases and J dropped 6 bases, with 6 bases sitting between them. Germline-derived CDR1 and CDR2 are MNHNY and SVGAGI (reference sequence). The length of the CDR3 is 11 residues. Method: immunoSEQ multiplex PCR; TCRdb's copy keeps in-frame clones and lacks some. This repertoire shows 100,000 to 130,000 clones, 88% found once; its top ten account for 2% to 3%. This clonotype was sampled from a human donor in a cohort sampled during active COVID-19. The V and J genes are TRBV6-6 and TRBJ1-6; D may be TRBD1 (6 bases). The sequencing sample was made of peripheral blood. The CDR3 protein is CARTGNSPLHF. Here the CDR3 DNA reads TGTGCCAGGACAGGTAATTCACCCCTCCACTTT.